This TCR beta chain was retrieved from a study of graft-versus-host responses after intestinal transplantation. In regard to this clone: Its antigen remains unknown. Other DNA sequences in this sample translate to the same CDR3.

V dropped 4 bases and J dropped 0 bases, with 8 bases sitting between them. CDR1 is SGHRS and CDR2 is YFSETQ in the germline V gene. The CDR3 is 13 amino acids. This table comes from immunoSEQ multiplex PCR, and its TCRdb copy is limited to in-frame clones, with some not included. The table has 90,000 to 95,000 clones, roughly 91% seen once. Study observations and caveats: Recipient bone marrow held GvH clones, some seen earlier in ileum or blood. Early after transplant, HvG clones declined as circulating GvH clones peaked.

This chain uses TRBV5-1 with TRBJ2-7; the D is unclear. This clonotype originated in a human donor who received an intestinal transplant. Sequencing was performed on unstimulated CD8+ T cells sorted from spleen or lymph node cells, taken before intestinal transplant. CDR3 in DNA: TGCGCCAGCAGCGTACAATCCTCCTACGAGCAGTACTTC. Protein: CASSVQSSYEQYF.